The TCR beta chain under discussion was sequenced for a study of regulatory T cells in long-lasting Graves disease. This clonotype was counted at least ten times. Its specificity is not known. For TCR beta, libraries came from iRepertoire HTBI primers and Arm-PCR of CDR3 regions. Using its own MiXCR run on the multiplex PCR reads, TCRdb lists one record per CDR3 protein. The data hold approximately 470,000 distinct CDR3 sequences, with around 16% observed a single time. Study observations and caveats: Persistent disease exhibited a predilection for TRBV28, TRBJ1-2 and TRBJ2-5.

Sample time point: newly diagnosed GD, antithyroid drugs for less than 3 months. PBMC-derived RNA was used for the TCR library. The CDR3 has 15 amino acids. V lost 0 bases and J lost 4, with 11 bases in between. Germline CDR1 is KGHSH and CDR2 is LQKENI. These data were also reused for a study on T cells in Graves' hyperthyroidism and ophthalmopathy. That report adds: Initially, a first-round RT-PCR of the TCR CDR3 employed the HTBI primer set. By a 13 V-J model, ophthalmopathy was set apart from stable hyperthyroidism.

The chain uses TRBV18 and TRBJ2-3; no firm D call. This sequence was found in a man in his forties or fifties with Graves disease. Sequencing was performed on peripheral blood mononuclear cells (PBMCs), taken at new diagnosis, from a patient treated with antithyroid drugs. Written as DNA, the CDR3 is TGTGCCAGCTCACCACCTATACAGCTTGCAGATACGCAGTATTTT. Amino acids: CASSPPIQLADTQYF.